The present TCR beta chain was sequenced within a study of patients and donors after allogeneic stem cell transplantation. TCRdb ran MiXCR on the RT-PCR reads and lists one entry per CDR3 protein. The data show around 23,000 distinct CDR3 sequences, around 28% seen once. In this sample, this clonotype turned up once. V was shortened by 4 bases and J by 7 bases, with 7 bases between the two germline ends. The CDR3 is 12 amino acids. The germline V gene encodes CDR1 ENHRY and CDR2 SYGVKD. This clonotype was obtained from a human donor who was either an allogeneic HSCT recipient or a stem cell or donor lymphocyte infusion donor (not recorded which). It is not recorded whose cells these are; they may come from a transplant donor. The gene calls are TRBV10-3 and TRBJ2-2; D is uncertain. Material for sequencing was blood, either unsorted or a sorted T cell fraction (not recorded which). CDR3 amino acids: CAISGPSGELFF. CDR3 coding DNA: TGTGCCATCAGTGGGCCAAGCGGGGAGCTGTTTTTT.